This T cell receptor (beta chain) appears in the sequencing data of a study of human T cells and chemical hapten exposure. For the study at large: A 2 cm by 2 cm inner upper arm patch received 2% DPC for sensitization.

TCRdb redid the calling of the RACE reads with MiXCR, one entry per CDR3 protein. The table lists around 260,000 distinct CDR3 sequences, 7.5% to 9% of them singletons, with 2% to 3% in the top ten. The table lists this clonotype with many counts. The time point denotes: pre-sensitization, week 0. Treatment indicated: therapeutic diphenylcyclopropenone sensitization with weekly scalp DPC. This CDR3 spans 16 amino acids. Germline V gene sequence: CDR1 MNHEY, CDR2 SVGEGT. Trimming took 4 bases from V and 6 from J; bases not matched to a gene: 11. The chain carries TRBV6-2 or TRBV6-3 and TRBJ2-3; 9 bases are a match to TRBD2. The source was whole blood, collected in connection with sensitization to the hapten diphenylcyclopropenone (DPC). This clonotype was sampled from a woman between 40 and 55 years old with alopecia areata. Some clones in this sample may be carry-over from other donors' samples. The CDR3 is CASSSPQREDVDTQYF. DNA for the CDR3: TGTGCCAGCAGTTCGCCGCAGCGGGAGGATGTGGATACGCAGTATTTT.